Following are 28 T cell receptor beta chains from one sample sequenced in a study of spatial heterogeneity in lung cancer. Time point reported: sample taken at primary tumor resection. MiXCR, run by TCRdb on the 5' RACE reads, gives a single entry per CDR3 protein. The sample comprises about 36,000 distinct CDR3 sequences, 6.5% to 9% of which are singletons, and 25% to 35% rests with the top ten. Sequencing was performed on PBMCs, taken at surgery. The receptors shown here come from a female donor with early-stage non-small cell lung cancer.

This clonotype was recorded at least ten times. The rearrangement uses TRBV5-1 and TRBJ1-1, with TRBD1 as a possible D gene (5 bases). Germline V CDR1 and CDR2: SGHRS, YFSETQ. This CDR3 has 14 amino acids. V lost 4 bases, J lost 10 bases, and 20 bases lay in between. The CDR3 sequence: CASSPRGGGEGAFF. In DNA, the CDR3 is TGCGCCAGCAGCCCGAGGGGCGGGGGAGAAGGAGCTTTCTTT.

This clonotype was counted ten times or more. This rearrangement joins TRBV7-2 to TRBJ2-4, with no clear D. The germline V gene encodes CDR1 SGHTA and CDR2 FQGNSA. This CDR3 region has 13 residues. The ends were cut back, 1 base at V and 5 bases at J, with 6 bases in the middle. CDR3 in DNA: TGTGCCAGCAGCTTAGGGGCGGAAAACATTCAGTACTTC. Translation gives CASSLGAENIQYF.

CDR3 loop: CASRSNGDDGYTF. The DNA of the CDR3 is TGTGCCAGCAGGTCGAACGGAGATGATGGCTACACCTTC. This chain uses TRBV5-6 with TRBJ1-2; D gene uncertain. The CDR3 consists of 13 residues. V shed 5 bases and J shed 6 bases, with 14 bases lying between them. CDR1 and CDR2 from the germline V gene are SGHDT and YYEEEE.

V and J are TRBV27 and TRBJ2-5; D may match TRBD1 or TRBD2 (5 bases each). Germline loops: CDR1 MNHEY, CDR2 SMNVEV (reference sequence). V lost 3 bases and J lost 4, with 9 bases in between. The CDR3 runs to 13 residues. CDR3 amino acids: CASSLRGAETQYF. The DNA of the CDR3 is TGTGCCAGCAGTTTGAGGGGCGCAGAGACCCAGTACTTC.

This clonotype was seen a handful of times. This chain connects TRBV20-1 to TRBJ1-1; D unclear. This CDR3 has 16 amino acids. V lost 0 bases, J lost 2 bases, and 16 bases lay in between. Germline loops: CDR1 DFQATT, CDR2 SNEGSKA (reference sequence). CDR3 region: CSARDRLGLFNTEAFF. In nucleotides, the CDR3 is TGCAGTGCTAGAGATCGTTTAGGACTCTTTAACACTGAAGCTTTCTTT.

This clonotype was counted a few times. The chain carries TRBV11-2 and TRBJ2-3; 8 nucleotides agree with TRBD2. The CDR3 runs to 16 residues. The J segment lost 7 bases and the V segment lost 3 bases, leaving 12 bases of the junction unmatched. Germline V gives CDR1 SGHAT, CDR2 FQNNGV. CDR3 DNA sequence: TGTGCCAGCAGCTTTATTGGGACTAGAATGCGACATACGCAGTATTTT. Translated: CASSFIGTRMRHTQYF.

This clonotype came up many times. The chain is built from TRBV28 and TRBJ1-1; D uncertain. The V gene lost 3 bases and the J gene lost 5 bases, with 16 bases spanning the gap. This CDR3 contains 15 residues. Germline V CDR1 and CDR2: MDHEN, SYDVKM. The CDR3 coding sequence is TGTGCCAGCAGTTTCAAGTGGGGTGGAGGTACTGAAGCTTTCTTT. Residues: CASSFKWGGGTEAFF.

This chain connects TRBV19 to TRBJ1-2; D is perhaps TRBD1 (6 bases). The CDR3 is made up of 12 amino acids. The V end was cut by 8 bases, the J end by 7 bases, with 14 bases between. The germline gives CDR1 LNHDA, CDR2 SQIVND (reference sequence). The CDR3: CASGQQGGGYTF. CDR3 nucleotides: TGTGCCAGTGGGCAACAGGGAGGTGGCTACACCTTC.

This clonotype was observed many times. The chain carries TRBV20-1 and TRBJ2-5, with D unresolved. Germline assignment: CDR1 DFQATT and CDR2 SNEGSKA (reference sequence). This CDR3 spans 11 amino acids. Between the trimmed V and J ends, which lost 5 bases and 1 base, there was a span of 5 bases. CDR3 residues: CSAEFQETQYF. The CDR3 DNA follows: TGCAGTGCTGAATTCCAAGAGACCCAGTACTTC.

This clonotype was observed at least ten times. The rearrangement uses TRBV20-1 and TRBJ2-2; D gene ambiguous. CDR3 length: 12 residues. Trimming shortened V by 3 bases and J by 3 bases, and 5 bases separated the two germline ends. CDR1 and CDR2 (germline): DFQATT, SNEGSKA (reference sequence). DNA of the CDR3: TGCAGTGCTAGTAGTCACACCGGGGAGCTGTTTTTT. This gives the protein CSASSHTGELFF.

V is TRBV28 and J is TRBJ2-7; D not certain. Trimming removed 8 bases from V and 1 base from J, with 9 bases in between. Germline lookup yields CDR1 MDHEN and CDR2 SYDVKM. The CDR3 is 12 amino acids. CDR3 bases: TGTGCCAGCGGCACTTTTTCCTACGAGCAGTACTTC. As protein: CASGTFSYEQYF.

This clonotype was found a few times. This sequence joins TRBV3-1 and TRBJ1-2; the D gene is possibly TRBD1 (6 bases). V lost 6 bases, J lost 8 bases, and 16 bases lay in between. CDR1 LGHDT and CDR2 YNNKEL come from the germline V gene (reference sequence). The CDR3 loop spans 13 amino acids. Here the CDR3 DNA reads TGTGCCAGCAGTCTTCTGGACAGCGGCGGCTACACCTTC. The encoded protein is CASSLLDSGGYTF. Full variable domain (missing parts from reference TRBV3-1 and TRBJ1-2): DTAVSQTPKYLVTQMGNDKSIKCEQNLGHDTMYWYKQDSKKFLKIMFSYNNKELIINETVPNRFSPKSPDKAHLNLHINSLELGDSAVYFCASSLLDSGGYTFGSGTRLTVV.

CDR3 protein: CASSRQGSTYGYTF. The CDR3 DNA reads TGTGCCAGTAGTAGACAAGGATCTACCTATGGCTACACCTTC. The genes are TRBV19 and TRBJ1-2; D is ambiguous. Germline CDR1 and CDR2: LNHDA and SQIVND (reference sequence). This CDR3 has 14 amino acids. Trimming stripped 4 bases from V and 4 bases from J, with 13 bases between.

This clonotype was found a few times. The chain recombines TRBV4-3 with TRBJ2-5; no definite D call. The V and J ends lost 4 bases and 5 bases respectively, with 11 bases between them. This CDR3 contains 13 residues. Germline CDR1 reads LGHNA; CDR2 reads YSLEER. CDR3 DNA sequence: TGCGCCAGCAGCCTATATGCCTGGGAGACCCAGTACTTC. This gives the protein CASSLYAWETQYF.

This clonotype was recorded many times. V and J are TRBV10-3 and TRBJ2-5, with TRBD2 matching over 13 bases. Germline V gives CDR1 ENHRY, CDR2 SYGVKD. Trimming cost V 8 bases and J 1 base; bases outside gene matches: 10. This CDR3 region has 17 residues. This CDR3 is CAIGLAGAILSQETQYF. The CDR3 DNA sequence: TGTGCCATCGGACTAGCGGGAGCCATTTTGTCCCAAGAGACCCAGTACTTC.

The chain joins TRBV20-1 to TRBJ2-5; no firm D call. The CDR3 extends over 15 amino acids. Germline CDR1 and CDR2: DFQATT and SNEGSKA (reference sequence). The V end was cut by 7 bases, the J end by 2 bases, with 20 bases between. The CDR3 nucleotides read TGCAGTGTTACCATTGGTGGAGAACGGCAAGAGACCCAGTACTTC. Residues: CSVTIGGERQETQYF.

This clonotype has just a few counts. The chain carries TRBV12-3 or TRBV12-4 and TRBJ1-2; D gene unclear. The CDR3 is made up of 16 amino acids. V lost 5 bases to trimming and J lost 0 bases, with 16 bases between them. The CDR3 DNA sequence: TGTGCCAGCAGTACCGGAATAAGAGTAGCTAACTATGGCTACACCTTC. This sequence encodes CASSTGIRVANYGYTF.

The chain combines TRBV7-2 with TRBJ2-1, with 8 nucleotides matching TRBD1. Germline assignment: CDR1 SGHTA and CDR2 FQGNSA. The CDR3 has 16 residues. V lost 5 bases to trimming and J lost 7 bases; unmatched junction nucleotides: 13. The CDR3 DNA is TGTGCCAGCAGCCAGCAGGGGGCCCGGGTCGCGAATGAGCAGTTCTTC. Translation: CASSQQGARVANEQFF. The full variable domain, completed using reference TRBV7-2 and TRBJ2-1, is GAGVSQSPSNKVTEKGKDVELRCDPISGHTALYWYRQSLGQGLEFLIYFQGNSAPDKSGLPSDRFSAERTGGSVSTLTIQRTQQEDSAVYLCASSQQGARVANEQFFGPGTRLTVL.

This clonotype was recorded many times. V gene TRBV20-1 combines with J gene TRBJ2-3; 8 bases are shared with TRBD1. V lost 5 bases, J lost 1 base, and 8 bases stayed unmatched. Germline-derived CDR1 and CDR2 are DFQATT and SNEGSKA (reference sequence). The CDR3 is 15 amino acids. The CDR3 sequence: CSAHQGASRTDTQYF. For the CDR3, the DNA is TGCAGTGCTCACCAGGGGGCTTCTCGCACAGATACGCAGTATTTT.

This clonotype was counted between two and nine times. The chain links TRBV2 to TRBJ1-6; D ambiguous. CDR1 SNHLY and CDR2 FYNNEI come from the germline V gene. V dropped 2 bases and J dropped 9 bases, with 8 bases sitting between them. The CDR3 is 13 residues long. Here the CDR3 DNA reads TGTGCCAGCAGTGAACAGTTCGGTTCACCCCTCCACTTT. Protein sequence: CASSEQFGSPLHF.

This clonotype was seen more than once but under ten times. V usage is TRBV2 and J usage is TRBJ2-1; 11 bases are a match to TRBD1. The CDR3 consists of 16 residues. Germline CDR1 reads SNHLY; CDR2 reads FYNNEI. With 6 bases clipped from V and 8 bases from J, the junction kept 12 bases outside the gene matches. CDR3 loop: CASRAQDRGLWDEQFF. The CDR3 bases are TGTGCCAGCAGGGCCCAGGACAGGGGGCTTTGGGATGAGCAGTTCTTC.

This clonotype was found many times. The chain joins TRBV12-3 or TRBV12-4 to TRBJ1-2; no reliable D call. The CDR3 consists of 13 residues. The V gene lost 3 bases and the J gene lost 4 bases, with 9 bases spanning the gap. CDR3 sequence: CASSFPLVYGYTF. DNA for the CDR3: TGTGCCAGCAGTTTCCCCCTGGTCTATGGCTACACCTTC.

This clonotype was observed once. Possible read error: a much larger clone is one base away. The CDR3 loop reads CASSHHGGGEKLFF. Written as DNA, the CDR3 is TGTGCCAGCAGCCATCATGGGGGCGGTGAAAAACTGTTTTTT. This chain connects TRBV12-3 or TRBV12-4 to TRBJ1-4; D is possibly TRBD1 (6 bases). The CDR3 runs to 14 residues. The germline V and J ends were trimmed by 6 bases and 7 bases, with 15 bases remaining between them.

This clonotype came up many times. The rearrangement uses TRBV3-1 and TRBJ1-1; D is unresolved. This CDR3 has 14 amino acids. Looked up from germline, CDR1 is LGHDT and CDR2 is YNNKEL (reference sequence). The V end lost 2 bases, the J end lost 5 bases, and 12 bases lay between the germline ends. The CDR3 region has the DNA TGTGCCAGCAGCCAACTATATGGAGGGACTGAAGCTTTCTTT. Protein product: CASSQLYGGTEAFF.

Only a few counts were recorded for this clonotype. V is TRBV20-1 and J is TRBJ2-2, with D tentatively TRBD1 or TRBD2 (5 bases each). The ends were cut back, 1 base at V and 1 base at J, with 19 bases in the middle. Germline loops: CDR1 DFQATT, CDR2 SNEGSKA (reference sequence). The CDR3 length is 18 residues. CDR3 nucleotides: TGCAGTGCTAGAGGCAGGCTAGGGACGTCTAAGAACACCGGGGAGCTGTTTTTT. Protein sequence: CSARGRLGTSKNTGELFF.

This clonotype was detected a few times. The chain links TRBV5-1 to TRBJ2-5; 11 bases align to TRBD2. The V gene end was trimmed by 3 bases and the J gene end by 10 bases; junction bases not matched to a gene: 11. This CDR3 contains 15 residues. The germline V gene encodes CDR1 SGHRS and CDR2 YFSETQ. CDR3 nucleotide sequence: TGCGCCAGCAGCTCCACCGGGACTAGCGGACTAGACCAGTACTTC. This sequence encodes CASSSTGTSGLDQYF. The complete variable domain, with remaining parts taken from reference TRBV5-1 and TRBJ2-5, reads KAGVTQTPRYLIKTRGQQVTLSCSPISGHRSVSWYQQTPGQGLQFLFEYFSETQRNKGNFPGRFSGRQFSNSRSEMNVSTLELGDSALYLCASSSTGTSGLDQYFGPGTRLLVL.

The sample holds many counts of this clonotype. The genes are TRBV2 and TRBJ1-2; TRBD1 might be the D (6 bases). V shed 8 bases and J shed 4 bases, with 17 bases lying between them. The CDR3 covers 14 residues. Germline loops: CDR1 SNHLY, CDR2 FYNNEI. This CDR3 reads CASRTTGGVYGYTF. Written as DNA, the CDR3 is TGTGCCAGCCGGACGACTGGGGGCGTCTATGGCTACACCTTC.

This clonotype was found many times. The rearrangement joins TRBV29-1 to TRBJ2-5; D might be TRBD2 (6 bases). This CDR3 region has 13 residues. CDR1 is SQVTM, CDR2 ANQGSEA, per germline. V dropped 3 bases and J dropped 2 bases, with 10 bases sitting between them. The CDR3 sequence: CSVDVGSQETQYF. CDR3 DNA sequence: TGCAGCGTTGACGTCGGGAGTCAAGAGACCCAGTACTTC.